Included here is one T cell receptor (beta chain) sequence, with context. These data belong to a study of blood T cell repertoires in COVID-19. The method was immunoSEQ multiplex PCR; TCRdb's version includes in-frame clones alone and lacks a portion of them. The table lists under 250,000 clones, more than 75% of them singletons. This sequence originates from a woman aged 60 to 75 who had recovered from COVID-19. Sequencing input: peripheral blood.

The CDR3 DNA sequence: TGTGCCAGCAGCCCGGGACAGGGAGATACCTATGGCTACACCTTC. It translates to CASSPGQGDTYGYTF. The chain is built from TRBV3-1 (or the pseudogene TRBV3-2) and TRBJ1-2; 9 bases fit TRBD1. CDR1 is LGHDT, CDR2 YNNKEL, per germline (reference sequence). The ends lost 4 bases at V and 4 bases at J; junction bases unmatched: 7. This CDR3 region has 15 residues.